Presented here are 22 T cell receptor beta chains from one specimen sequenced in a study of shared clonotypes between healthy human individuals. The assay was immunoSEQ multiplex PCR, and TCRdb's table has in-frame clones only and misses some. The sample carries some 240,000 clones, 50% to 80% recorded once. What was sequenced was memory CD4+ T cells sorted from blood. Subset here: CD45RA-negative fraction. Source of these receptors: a man aged 30 to 39 in good health.

This clone was seen at least ten times. This chain connects TRBV19 to TRBJ1-1; 10 bases are shared with TRBD1. The V segment lost 4 bases and the J segment 5 bases; nucleotides outside the gene matches: 7. The CDR3 has 15 amino acids. Germline V lookup: CDR1 LNHDA, CDR2 SQIVND (reference sequence). The DNA for the CDR3 is TGTGCCAGTAGTAGTGGGGACAGGGGTCTAACTGAAGCTTTCTTT. Translation gives CASSSGDRGLTEAFF.

This clone was recorded only once. The CDR3, as DNA: TGCAGCGTTGATAGGGGACAGGGGTGGTGGACTGAAGCTTTCTTT. This sequence encodes CSVDRGQGWWTEAFF. V is TRBV29-1 and J is TRBJ1-1; TRBD1 agrees at 10 bases. Germline CDR1 and CDR2: SQVTM and ANQGSEA. This CDR3 is 15 amino acids long. The V and J ends lost 3 bases and 5 bases, in that order; junction bases with no gene match: 9. Filled out from reference TRBV29-1 and TRBJ1-1, the complete variable domain reads SAVISQKPSRDICQRGTSLTIQCQVDSQVTMMFWYRQQPGQSLTLIATANQGSEATYESGFVIDKFPISRPNLTFSTLTVSNMSPEDSSIYLCSVDRGQGWWTEAFFGQGTRLTVV.

The chain couples TRBV2 to TRBJ2-4; D is tentatively TRBD1 or TRBD2 (6 bases each). Germline V CDR1 and CDR2: SNHLY, FYNNEI. V gave up 2 bases and J gave up 0 bases, with 11 bases separating them. CDR3 length: 16 residues. The CDR3 region has the DNA TGTGCCAGCAGTGAAACGAGGGGGGTAGCCAAAAACATTCAGTACTTC. The encoded protein is CASSETRGVAKNIQYF.

This chain uses TRBV10-1 with TRBJ2-7; no reliable D call. This CDR3 contains 13 residues. Germline V gene data show CDR1 as WNHNN and CDR2 as SYGVQD (reference sequence). Trimming left V 3 bases short and J 3 bases short, with 9 bases between. The CDR3: CASSEQPGYEQYF. CDR3 in DNA: TGCGCCAGCAGTGAACAGCCCGGCTACGAGCAGTACTTC.

The rearrangement links TRBV2 to TRBJ2-2; 9 positions agree with TRBD1. This CDR3 region has 15 residues. Germline trimming cut 7 bases from V and 7 bases from J; bases unmatched to any gene: 10. CDR1 and CDR2 (germline): SNHLY, FYNNEI. The CDR3 region has the DNA TGTGCCAGCAAAAAGGAGACAGGGGGAGGCGGGGAGCTGTTTTTT. This translates into CASKKETGGGGELFF. The variable domain in full, completed from reference TRBV2 and TRBJ2-2, reads EPEVTQTPSHQVTQMGQEVILRCVPISNHLYFYWYRQILGQKVEFLVSFYNNEISEKSEIFDDQFSVERPDGSNFTLKIRSTKLEDSAMYFCASKKETGGGGELFFGEGSRLTVL.

The CDR3, as DNA: TGTGCCAGCAGCTGGGCCGGGGCAGGGATTTTCTTC. Translating it yields CASSWAGAGIFF. This chain connects TRBV14 to TRBJ2-1; D is possibly TRBD1 or TRBD2 (5 bases each). The germline gives CDR1 SGHDN, CDR2 FVKESK. The CDR3 runs to 12 residues. Trimming shortened V by 5 bases and J by 16 bases, and 18 bases separated the two germline ends. The whole variable domain, filled in from reference TRBV14 and TRBJ2-1, reads EAGVTQFPSHSVIEKGQTVTLRCDPISGHDNLYWYRRVMGKEIKFLLHFVKESKQDESGMPNNRFLAERTGGTYSTLKVQPAELEDSGVYFCASSWAGAGIFFGPGTRLTVL.

J is TRBJ2-3 and V is TRBV7-2; D might be TRBD2 (6 bases). The V and J ends lost 11 bases and 2 bases respectively, with 20 bases between them. CDR1 is SGHTA, CDR2 FQGNSA, per germline. This CDR3 has 15 amino acids. CDR3 nucleotide sequence: TGTGCCGGAGGGTGGGTAGCGGCGCCCACAGATACGCAGTATTTT. This translates into CAGGWVAAPTDTQYF.

This clone showed up just once. V gene TRBV7-8 combines with J gene TRBJ1-1, with D perhaps matching TRBD1 (6 bases). Germline V gene lookup returns CDR1 SGHVS and CDR2 FQNEAQ. This CDR3 region has 15 residues. V was trimmed by 0 bases and J by 1 base, leaving 9 bases between them. The CDR3 DNA is TGTGCCAGCAGCTTAGCCGGGGGGCCGAACACTGAAGCTTTCTTT. Translation: CASSLAGGPNTEAFF.

A few counts support this clone. The chain joins TRBV15 to TRBJ2-3; the match to TRBD1 covers 8 bases. CDR1 is LNHNV, CDR2 YYDKDF, per germline (reference sequence). After removal of 4 bases from V and 0 bases from J, the junction contained 6 bases not matched to a gene. The CDR3 extends over 16 amino acids. CDR3 protein: CATSTRDRHSTDTQYF. The CDR3, as DNA: TGTGCCACCAGCACAAGGGACAGGCATAGCACAGATACGCAGTATTTT.

The rearrangement links TRBV18 to TRBJ2-1; 7 bases match TRBD2. V was pared by 6 bases and J by 6 bases, with 5 bases of the junction left unmatched. Germline-derived CDR1 and CDR2 are KGHSH and LQKENI. This CDR3 contains 13 residues. The CDR3 sequence: CASSGTISNEQFF. For the CDR3, the DNA is TGTGCCAGCTCCGGGACTATCTCCAATGAGCAGTTCTTC.

This clone was seen just once. The gene calls are TRBV28 and TRBJ2-1; 8 nucleotides match TRBD1. The CDR3 consists of 13 residues. Germline CDR1 and CDR2: MDHEN and SYDVKM. V shed 10 bases, J shed 8 bases, and the junction held 10 bases outside the gene matches. CDR3 amino acids: CATRDRPAYEQFF. For the CDR3, the DNA is TGTGCCACCCGGGACAGGCCAGCGTATGAGCAGTTCTTC. Complete variable domain (other parts from reference TRBV28 and TRBJ2-1): DVKVTQSSRYLVKRTGEKVFLECVQDMDHENMFWYRQDPGLGLRLIYFSYDVKMKEKGDIPEGYSVSREKKERFSLILESASTNQTSMYLCATRDRPAYEQFFGPGTRLTVL.

Comment on this clone: This may stem from a read error, because a much larger clone lies one nucleotide away. Other DNA sequences of this sample code for an identical CDR3. This rearrangement joins TRBV18 to TRBJ2-7; TRBD1 aligns across 10 bases. In germline, CDR1 is KGHSH, CDR2 LQKENI. V lost 8 bases, J lost 4 bases, and 14 bases stayed unmatched. This CDR3 spans 16 amino acids. CDR3 loop: CASHIDRGRAAYEQYF. The CDR3 DNA follows: TGTGCCAGCCACATTGACAGGGGGCGAGCGGCATACGAGCAGTACTTC.

The chain joins TRBV7-9 to TRBJ2-2; perhaps TRBD2 as D (6 bases). The ends were cut back, 5 bases at V and 8 bases at J, with 24 bases in the middle. The CDR3 has 17 residues. The germline V gene has CDR1 SEHNR and CDR2 FQNEAQ (reference sequence). CDR3 protein: CASSPLGGPQSSGELFF. The CDR3 DNA reads as TGTGCCAGCAGCCCCCTCGGGGGACCCCAATCTAGTGGGGAGCTGTTTTTT. The full variable domain, completed using reference TRBV7-9 and TRBJ2-2, is DTGVSQNPRHKITKRGQNVTFRCDPISEHNRLYWYRQTLGQGPEFLTYFQNEAQLEKSRLLSDRFSAERPKGSFSTLEIQRTEQGDSAMYLCASSPLGGPQSSGELFFGEGSRLTVL.

The chain uses TRBV5-1 and TRBJ1-2; weak D call: TRBD1 (5 bases). This CDR3 contains 15 residues. V lost 4 bases and J 8 bases, leaving 21 bases between the germline ends. Germline CDR1 is SGHRS and CDR2 is YFSETQ. CDR3 DNA: TGCGCCAGCAGCCCGTACAGCGGGACCCTGGGGGGCTACACCTTC. Protein: CASSPYSGTLGGYTF.

This chain links TRBV5-4 with TRBJ1-1; no reliable D call. The germline V gene has CDR1 SGHNT and CDR2 YYREEE (reference sequence). The CDR3 has 13 residues. V was trimmed by 0 bases and J by 5 bases, leaving 8 bases between them. In nucleotides, the CDR3 is TGTGCCAGCAGCTTGGACAGCTTGACTGAAGCTTTCTTT. The encoded protein is CASSLDSLTEAFF.

This clone was picked up a small number of times. The chain is built from TRBV6-1 and TRBJ2-3, with D perhaps TRBD1 or TRBD2 (5 bases each). Germline values: CDR1 MNHNS, CDR2 SASEGT. V was pared by 1 base and J by 6 bases, with 14 bases between. CDR3 length: 15 amino acids. This CDR3 reads CASSEGGSGADTQYF. CDR3 DNA: TGTGCCAGCAGTGAAGGAGGGAGTGGGGCGGATACGCAGTATTTT.

The CDR3 protein is CASSLVLGRVEDTQYF. In nucleotides, the CDR3 is TGTGCCAGCAGCTTAGTTCTCGGGAGAGTGGAAGATACGCAGTATTTT. The J gene is TRBJ2-3, the V gene TRBV11-3; a possible D gene is TRBD2 (6 bases). Trimming stripped 1 base from V and 5 bases from J, with 16 bases between. CDR1 SGHNT and CDR2 YENEEA come from the germline V gene. The CDR3 consists of 16 residues.

This clone came up a few times. The chain is built from TRBV11-2 and TRBJ1-2; D might be TRBD1 (6 bases). The length of the CDR3 is 13 residues. Trimming removed 4 bases from V and 8 bases from J, with 14 bases in between. Germline CDR1 is SGHAT and CDR2 is FQNNGV. The CDR3, as DNA: TGTGCCAGCAGCTCCGACAGGTACCGAGGCTACACCTTC. This translates into CASSSDRYRGYTF.

The chain recombines TRBV6-1 with TRBJ2-1; 8 bases are shared with TRBD1. Losses at the gene ends were 2 bases for V and 8 bases for J; bases not matched to a gene: 26. CDR1 and CDR2 (germline): MNHNS, SASEGT. This CDR3 is 21 amino acids long. The CDR3 DNA sequence: TGTGCCAGCAGTGAACCAGACAGGGGCTCGCGGGTAGGTCGGGAAAGAGATGAGCAGTTCTTC. It yields the protein CASSEPDRGSRVGRERDEQFF.

This clone was detected a few times. The chain couples TRBV27 to TRBJ2-7; 7 nucleotides align to TRBD1. The CDR3 covers 15 residues. V lost 6 bases to trimming and J lost 1 base; unmatched junction nucleotides: 9. CDR1 is MNHEY and CDR2 is SMNVEV in the germline V gene (reference sequence). CDR3 coding DNA: TGTGCCAGCAGCGACAGGGAGAGGTTATCCTACGAGCAGTACTTC. Translated: CASSDRERLSYEQYF.

V is TRBV9 and J is TRBJ2-7, with TRBD2 matching 8 bases. The germline gives CDR1 SGDLS, CDR2 YYNGEE. J gave up 6 bases and V 0 bases, and 5 bases lay outside the gene matches. CDR3 length: 14 residues. The CDR3: CASSVGTSSGEQYF. The DNA for the CDR3 is TGTGCCAGCAGCGTAGGGACTAGCTCGGGCGAGCAGTACTTC.

The chain couples TRBV20-1 to TRBJ2-1, with D unclear. This CDR3 is built from 11 residues. Germline V gives CDR1 DFQATT, CDR2 SNEGSKA (reference sequence). V was trimmed by 5 bases and J by 5 bases, leaving 7 bases between them. This chain's CDR3 is CSAPPHNEQFF. DNA of the CDR3: TGCAGTGCTCCCCCCCACAATGAGCAGTTCTTC.